Listed below are T cell receptor beta chains from one sample, sequenced in a study of blood T cell repertoires in COVID-19. Sequenced by immunoSEQ multiplex PCR; TCRdb stores in-frame clones only, minus some. The sample yields approximately 200,000 clones, over 80% seen once. The specimen was PBMCs or T cells enriched from blood (not recorded which). Receptors originate from a woman in her twenties or thirties who had been exposed to COVID-19. Each CDR3 is given with its conserved first and last residue. A D gene is named only where the DNA matches it firmly. Clone size is not always given. Where it is, it says once, few, many or a class for expanded clones.

j_gene: TRBJ2-1; v_gene: TRBV15; abundance: .; d_gene: TRBD2; CDR3nt: TGTGCCACCAGCAGAGATCCGGTAGCGGGAGATGTTGAGCAGTTCTTC; CDR3aa: CATSRDPVAGDVEQFF
j_gene: TRBJ2-2; v_gene: TRBV9; abundance: .; d_gene: .; CDR3nt: TGTGCCAGCAGCGTAGGCAGGCGGAACACCGGGGAGCTGTTTTTT; CDR3aa: CASSVGRRNTGELFF
j_gene: TRBJ1-5; v_gene: TRBV10-3; abundance: .; d_gene: .; CDR3nt: TGTGCCATCAGTGGACCAGGCGAGCCCCAGCATTTT; CDR3aa: CAISGPGEPQHF
j_gene: TRBJ1-4; v_gene: TRBV9; abundance: .; d_gene: .; CDR3nt: TGTGCCAGCAGCGTAGCAGGGGTTAATGAAAAACTGTTTTTT; CDR3aa: CASSVAGVNEKLFF
j_gene: TRBJ2-5; v_gene: TRBV30; abundance: .; d_gene: TRBD2; CDR3nt: TGTGCCTGGGGGACGACTAGCGGATACCAAGAGACCCAGTACTTC; CDR3aa: CAWGTTSGYQETQYF
j_gene: TRBJ2-7; v_gene: TRBV27; abundance: once; d_gene: .; CDR3nt: TGTGCCAGCAGTTTAGGGGCAGGGAGGATCTACGAGCAGTACTTC; CDR3aa: CASSLGAGRIYEQYF
j_gene: TRBJ2-1; v_gene: TRBV10-3; abundance: .; d_gene: TRBD2; CDR3nt: TGTGCCATCAGAACAAAAGCGGGAGGAAACTACAATGAGCAGTTCTTC; CDR3aa: CAIRTKAGGNYNEQFF
j_gene: TRBJ2-1; v_gene: TRBV14; abundance: .; d_gene: TRBD2; CDR3nt: TGTGCCAGCAGCCAAGCGGGAGGGTCCCACAATGAGCAGTTCTTC; CDR3aa: CASSQAGGSHNEQFF
j_gene: TRBJ1-1; v_gene: TRBV10-1; abundance: .; d_gene: .; CDR3nt: TGCGCCAGCAGTGCCGGGATCTGGACTGAAGCTTTCTTT; CDR3aa: CASSAGIWTEAFF
j_gene: TRBJ1-5; v_gene: TRBV21-1; abundance: .; d_gene: .; CDR3nt: TGTGCCAGCAGCAACAGGACTGGGAATCAGCCCCAGCATTTT; CDR3aa: CASSNRTGNQPQHF
j_gene: TRBJ2-7; v_gene: TRBV14; abundance: .; d_gene: .; CDR3nt: TGTGCCAGCAGCGAATGGGCAGGGAGGAACGAGCAGTACTTC; CDR3aa: CASSEWAGRNEQYF
j_gene: TRBJ1-1; v_gene: TRBV20-1; abundance: .; d_gene: .; CDR3nt: TGCAGTGCTAGTACGGGGGAGGGCACTGAAGCTTTCTTT; CDR3aa: CSASTGEGTEAFF
j_gene: TRBJ2-1; v_gene: TRBV30; abundance: .; d_gene: TRBD2; CDR3nt: TGTGCCTGGAGTGTCCTTGTGGTAGCGGGAGCATCCTACAATGAGCAGTTCTTC; CDR3aa: CAWSVLVVAGASYNEQFF
j_gene: TRBJ2-3; v_gene: TRBV19; abundance: once; d_gene: .; CDR3nt: TGTGCCAGTAGTTTACGGGGGATCGAGGCAGATACGCAGTATTTT; CDR3aa: CASSLRGIEADTQYF
j_gene: TRBJ1-3; v_gene: TRBV19; abundance: .; d_gene: .; CDR3nt: TGTGCCAGCCGCCCTTTCGCTGCCTCGAGCTCTGGAAACACCATATATTTT; CDR3aa: CASRPFAASSSGNTIYF
j_gene: TRBJ2-7; v_gene: TRBV28; abundance: .; d_gene: TRBD1; CDR3nt: TGTGCCAGCAGACCGACCGGGACAGGGGTTAACGAGCAGTACTTC; CDR3aa: CASRPTGTGVNEQYF
j_gene: TRBJ1-2; v_gene: TRBV6-5; abundance: .; d_gene: TRBD1; CDR3nt: TGTGCCAGCAGTAGGACAGGGGGGATATATGGCTACACCTTC; CDR3aa: CASSRTGGIYGYTF
j_gene: TRBJ1-2; v_gene: TRBV5-6; abundance: .; d_gene: TRBD1; CDR3nt: TGTGCCAGCATCGGGACAGGGCTTGGCTACACCTTC; CDR3aa: CASIGTGLGYTF
j_gene: TRBJ1-2; v_gene: TRBV4-1; abundance: .; d_gene: TRBD1; CDR3nt: TGCGCCAGCAGCCAAGACTACAGGGGGCCTTTCTATGGCTACACCTTC; CDR3aa: CASSQDYRGPFYGYTF
j_gene: TRBJ1-3; v_gene: TRBV19; abundance: .; d_gene: .; CDR3nt: TGTGCCAGTAGTATAGTTGGAGAAGCTGATTATGGAAACACCATATATTTT; CDR3aa: CASSIVGEADYGNTIYF
j_gene: TRBJ1-6; v_gene: TRBV27; abundance: .; d_gene: TRBD1; CDR3nt: TGTGCCAGCAGCCCGACAGGGGTTAATTCACCCCTCCACTTT; CDR3aa: CASSPTGVNSPLHF
j_gene: TRBJ1-6; v_gene: TRBV13; abundance: once; d_gene: TRBD1; CDR3nt: TGTGCCAGCAGCTTAGGGACAGGGTCAAGTTCACCCCTCCACTTT; CDR3aa: CASSLGTGSSSPLHF
j_gene: TRBJ1-5; v_gene: TRBV4-1; abundance: .; d_gene: .; CDR3nt: TGCGCCAGCAGCCAATATCCCAGGGATAGCAATCAGCCCCAGCATTTT; CDR3aa: CASSQYPRDSNQPQHF
j_gene: TRBJ1-5; v_gene: TRBV19; abundance: .; d_gene: .; CDR3nt: TGTGCCAGTAGTATAGTAGCCAGGGTTAATCAGCCCCAGCATTTT; CDR3aa: CASSIVARVNQPQHF